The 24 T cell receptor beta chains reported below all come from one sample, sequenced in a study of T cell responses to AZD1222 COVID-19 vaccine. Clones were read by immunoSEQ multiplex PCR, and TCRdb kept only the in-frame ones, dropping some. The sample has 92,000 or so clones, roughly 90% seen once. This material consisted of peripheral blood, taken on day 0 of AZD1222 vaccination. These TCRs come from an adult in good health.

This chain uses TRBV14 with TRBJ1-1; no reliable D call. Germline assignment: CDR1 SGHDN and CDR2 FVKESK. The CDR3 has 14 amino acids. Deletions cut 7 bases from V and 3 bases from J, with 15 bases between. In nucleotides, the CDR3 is TGTGCCAGCACCCGGTTGGGTCGGGACACTGAAGCTTTCTTT. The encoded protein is CASTRLGRDTEAFF.

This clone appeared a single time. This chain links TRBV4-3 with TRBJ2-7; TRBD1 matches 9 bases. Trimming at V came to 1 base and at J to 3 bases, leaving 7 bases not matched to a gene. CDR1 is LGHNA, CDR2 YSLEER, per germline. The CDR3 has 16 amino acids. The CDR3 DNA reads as TGCGCCAGCAGCCAAGCATCCGGGACAGGGCTCTACGAGCAGTACTTC. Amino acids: CASSQASGTGLYEQYF.

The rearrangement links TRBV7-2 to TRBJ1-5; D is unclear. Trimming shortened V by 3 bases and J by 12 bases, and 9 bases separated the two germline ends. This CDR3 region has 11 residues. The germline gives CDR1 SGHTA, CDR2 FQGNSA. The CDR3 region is CASSLGQIQHF. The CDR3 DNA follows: TGTGCCAGCAGCTTGGGTCAGATCCAGCATTTT.

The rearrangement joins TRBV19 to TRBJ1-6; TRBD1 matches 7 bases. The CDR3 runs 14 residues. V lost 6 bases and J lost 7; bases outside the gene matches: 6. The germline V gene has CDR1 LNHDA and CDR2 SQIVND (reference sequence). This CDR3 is CASSPTGMNSPLHF. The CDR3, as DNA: TGTGCCAGTAGCCCGACAGGGATGAATTCACCCCTCCACTTT.

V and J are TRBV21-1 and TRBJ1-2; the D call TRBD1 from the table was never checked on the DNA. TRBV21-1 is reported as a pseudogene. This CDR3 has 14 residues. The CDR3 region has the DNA TGTGCCAGCAGCACACAGGGGGCGGATGGTGGCTACACCTTC. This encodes CASSTQGADGGYTF.

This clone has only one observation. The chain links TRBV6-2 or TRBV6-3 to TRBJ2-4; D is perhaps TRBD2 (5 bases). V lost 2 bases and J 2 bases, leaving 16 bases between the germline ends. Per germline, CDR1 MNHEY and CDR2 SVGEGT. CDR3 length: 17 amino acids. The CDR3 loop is CASSYHEPRETKNIQYF. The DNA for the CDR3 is TGTGCCAGCAGTTACCATGAGCCTCGGGAAACCAAAAACATTCAGTACTTC.

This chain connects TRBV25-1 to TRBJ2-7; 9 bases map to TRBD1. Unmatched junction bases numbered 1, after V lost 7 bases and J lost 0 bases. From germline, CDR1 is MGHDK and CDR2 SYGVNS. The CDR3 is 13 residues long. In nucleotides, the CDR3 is TGTGCCAGCAAGGGACAGGGCTCCTACGAGCAGTACTTC. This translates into CASKGQGSYEQYF.

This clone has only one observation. CDR3 amino acids: CASSLAAGLMESPLHF. In DNA form, the CDR3 reads TGTGCCAGCAGCTTAGCGGCAGGGCTAATGGAGTCACCCCTCCACTTT. The rearrangement uses TRBV7-9 and TRBJ1-6; D might be TRBD1 (5 bases). This CDR3 has 16 amino acids. In germline, CDR1 is SEHNR, CDR2 FQNEAQ (reference sequence). The germline V and J ends were trimmed by 0 bases and 10 bases, with 16 bases remaining between them.

In DNA, the CDR3 is TGTGCCAGCAGCGCATCGACAGTGAACACTGAAGCTTTCTTT. It specifies CASSASTVNTEAFF. This chain connects TRBV7-9 to TRBJ1-1; weak D call: TRBD1 (5 bases). The CDR3 contains 14 residues. The V end lost 5 bases, the J end lost 0 bases, and 10 bases lay between the germline ends. Germline V gene sequence: CDR1 SEHNR, CDR2 FQNEAQ (reference sequence).

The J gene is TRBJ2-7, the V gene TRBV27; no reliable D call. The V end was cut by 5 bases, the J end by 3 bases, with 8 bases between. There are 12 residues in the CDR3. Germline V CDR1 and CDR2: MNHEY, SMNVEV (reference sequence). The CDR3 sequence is CASSLNYYEQYF. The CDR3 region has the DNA TGTGCCAGCAGTCTTAACTACTACGAGCAGTACTTC.

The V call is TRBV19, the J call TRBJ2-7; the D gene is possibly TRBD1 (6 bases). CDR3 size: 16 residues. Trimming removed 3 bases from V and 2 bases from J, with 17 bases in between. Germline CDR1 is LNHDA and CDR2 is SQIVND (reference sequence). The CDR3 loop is CASSMRPGHLTYEQYF. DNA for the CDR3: TGTGCCAGTAGTATGCGACCGGGACACCTTACCTACGAGCAGTACTTC.

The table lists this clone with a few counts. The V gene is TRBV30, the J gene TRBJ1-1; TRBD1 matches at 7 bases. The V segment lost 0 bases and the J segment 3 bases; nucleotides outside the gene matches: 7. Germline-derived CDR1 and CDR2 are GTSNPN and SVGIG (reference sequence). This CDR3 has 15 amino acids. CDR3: CAWSVIGGVDTEAFF. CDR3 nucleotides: TGTGCCTGGAGTGTCATAGGGGGCGTTGACACTGAAGCTTTCTTT.

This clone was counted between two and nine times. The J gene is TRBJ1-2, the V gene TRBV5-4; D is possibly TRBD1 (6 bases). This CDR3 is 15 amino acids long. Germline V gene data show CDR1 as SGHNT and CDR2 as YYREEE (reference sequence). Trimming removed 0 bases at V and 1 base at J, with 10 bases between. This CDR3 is CASSLEAGVNYGYTF. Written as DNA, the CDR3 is TGTGCCAGCAGCTTGGAGGCAGGGGTTAACTATGGCTACACCTTC.

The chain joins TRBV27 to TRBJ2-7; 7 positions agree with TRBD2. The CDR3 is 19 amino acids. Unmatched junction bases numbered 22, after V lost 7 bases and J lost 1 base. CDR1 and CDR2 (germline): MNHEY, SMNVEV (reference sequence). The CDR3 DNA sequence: TGTGCCAGCACTCCCATTTGGTGGGAGGGATTGATTCGGTCCTACGAGCAGTACTTC. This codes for CASTPIWWEGLIRSYEQYF.

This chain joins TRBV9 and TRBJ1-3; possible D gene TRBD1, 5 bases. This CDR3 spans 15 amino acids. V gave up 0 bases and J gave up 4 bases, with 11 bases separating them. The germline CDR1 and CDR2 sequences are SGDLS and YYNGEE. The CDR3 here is CASSVALGTGNTIYF. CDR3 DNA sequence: TGTGCCAGCAGCGTAGCTTTGGGGACCGGAAACACCATATATTTT.

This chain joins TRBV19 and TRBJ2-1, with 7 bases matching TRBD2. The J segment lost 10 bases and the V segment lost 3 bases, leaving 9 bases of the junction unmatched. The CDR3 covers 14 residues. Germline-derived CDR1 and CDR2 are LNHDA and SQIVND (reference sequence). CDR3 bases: TGTGCCAGTAGTATCCGTCACCTAGCGGACGAGCAGTTCTTC. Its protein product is CASSIRHLADEQFF.

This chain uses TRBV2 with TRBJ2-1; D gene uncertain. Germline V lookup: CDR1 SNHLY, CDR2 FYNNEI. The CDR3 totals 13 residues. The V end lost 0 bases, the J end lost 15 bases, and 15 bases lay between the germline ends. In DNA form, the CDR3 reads TGTGCCAGCAGTGAAGCCCGGGCCGGCGATCTGTTCTTC. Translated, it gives CASSEARAGDLFF.

The CDR3 here is CASSSPLLNEQFF. Written as DNA, the CDR3 is TGCGCCAGCAGCTCGCCCCTGTTGAATGAGCAGTTCTTC. J is TRBJ2-1 and V is TRBV5-1; D gene uncertain. The CDR3 has 13 amino acids. V lost 3 bases and J lost 7, with 11 bases in between. The germline CDR1 and CDR2 sequences are SGHRS and YFSETQ.

The CDR3 nucleotides read TGTGCCAGCAGTTTTCGGAGCGGGAGTCAGACCCAGTACTTC. This gives the protein CASSFRSGSQTQYF. The V call is TRBV28, the J call TRBJ2-5; 8 bases are shared with TRBD2. Germline V gene lookup returns CDR1 MDHEN and CDR2 SYDVKM. J was trimmed by 6 bases and V by 3 bases; bases with no gene match: 6. The CDR3 has 14 residues. Using reference TRBV28 and TRBJ2-5 for the parts outside the CDR3, the full variable domain is DVKVTQSSRYLVKRTGEKVFLECVQDMDHENMFWYRQDPGLGLRLIYFSYDVKMKEKGDIPEGYSVSREKKERFSLILESASTNQTSMYLCASSFRSGSQTQYFGPGTRLLVL.

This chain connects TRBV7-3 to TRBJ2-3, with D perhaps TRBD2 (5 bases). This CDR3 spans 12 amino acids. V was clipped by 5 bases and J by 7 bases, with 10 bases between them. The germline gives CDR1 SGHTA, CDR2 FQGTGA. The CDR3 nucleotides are TGTGCCAGCAGCGCCGGGGTGAATACGCAGTATTTT. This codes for CASSAGVNTQYF.

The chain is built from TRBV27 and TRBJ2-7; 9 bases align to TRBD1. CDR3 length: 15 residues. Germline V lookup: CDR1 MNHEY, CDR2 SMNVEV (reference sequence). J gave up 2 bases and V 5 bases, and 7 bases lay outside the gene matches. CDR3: CASSPPGTGPYEQYF. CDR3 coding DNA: TGTGCCAGCAGTCCTCCGGGGACAGGGCCCTACGAGCAGTACTTC.

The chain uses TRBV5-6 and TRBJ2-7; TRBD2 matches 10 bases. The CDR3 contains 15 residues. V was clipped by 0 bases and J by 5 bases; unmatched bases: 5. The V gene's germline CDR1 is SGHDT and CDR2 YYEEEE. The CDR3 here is CASSLAGLAGDEQYF. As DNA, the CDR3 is TGTGCCAGCAGCTTGGCCGGTCTAGCGGGAGACGAGCAGTACTTC.

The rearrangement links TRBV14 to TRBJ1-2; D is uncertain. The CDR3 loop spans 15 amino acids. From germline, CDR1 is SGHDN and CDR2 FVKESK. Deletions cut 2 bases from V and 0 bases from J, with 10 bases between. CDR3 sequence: CASSQKPAANYGYTF. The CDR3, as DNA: TGTGCCAGCAGCCAAAAGCCAGCAGCTAACTATGGCTACACCTTC.

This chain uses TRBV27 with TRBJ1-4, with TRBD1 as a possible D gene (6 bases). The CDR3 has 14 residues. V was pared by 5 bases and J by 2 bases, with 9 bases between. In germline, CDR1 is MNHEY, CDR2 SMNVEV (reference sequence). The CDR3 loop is CASSPRGTNEKLFF. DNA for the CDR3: TGTGCCAGCAGTCCGAGGGGGACTAATGAAAAACTGTTTTTT.